These 30 T cell receptor beta chains were sequenced from one sample in a study of identical twins. One entry per CDR3 protein results from TCRdb running MiXCR on the 5' RACE reads. The profile covers about 660,000 distinct CDR3 sequences, with roughly 8% appearing a single time and around 0.98% taken by the ten largest. Separately, the same data were catalogued under a study of yellow fever vaccine responses in identical twins.

Specimen: PBMCs. The receptors come from a woman aged 18-35 years in good health.

This clonotype was seen at least ten times. The gene calls are TRBV29-1 and TRBJ2-7, with D possibly TRBD2 on 5 matching bases. The germline V gene encodes CDR1 SQVTM and CDR2 ANQGSEA. There are 12 residues in the CDR3. V lost 4 bases to trimming and J lost 5 bases, with 12 bases between them. CDR3 sequence (DNA): TGCAGCGTTGCGGAGGCAGGCGACGAGCAGTACTTC. This sequence encodes CSVAEAGDEQYF.

The chain combines TRBV12-3 or TRBV12-4 with TRBJ1-2, with a tentative D call TRBD1 (6 bases). V was cut by 1 base and J by 3 bases, with 15 bases left in between. The CDR3 has 16 residues. The CDR3 coding sequence is TGTGCCAGCAGTTTAGGTCGAGGGGGGCCTCACTATGGCTACACCTTC. Amino acid sequence: CASSLGRGGPHYGYTF.

This clonotype was counted a few times. The chain is built from TRBV15 and TRBJ1-5; no reliable D call. This CDR3 is 12 amino acids long. Germline V gene data show CDR1 as LNHNV and CDR2 as YYDKDF (reference sequence). The ends were cut back, 1 base at V and 9 bases at J, with 7 bases in the middle. The CDR3 here is CATSRASGPQHF. CDR3 bases: TGTGCCACCAGCAGAGCCTCCGGGCCCCAGCATTTT. The whole variable domain, filled in from reference TRBV15 and TRBJ1-5, reads DAMVIQNPRYQVTQFGKPVTLSCSQTLNHNVMYWYQQKSSQAPKLLFHYYDKDFNNEADTPDNFQSRRPNTSFCFLDIRSPGLGDTAMYLCATSRASGPQHFGDGTRLSIL.

This clonotype was observed many times. The chain is built from TRBV10-3 and TRBJ2-1; 14 bases align to TRBD2. This CDR3 spans 14 amino acids. V lost 7 bases and J lost 6; bases outside the gene matches: 2. The germline V gene has CDR1 ENHRY and CDR2 SYGVKD. The CDR3 here is CAITGTSGSNEQFF. CDR3 DNA: TGTGCCATCACCGGGACTAGCGGGAGCAATGAGCAGTTCTTC.

The table lists this clonotype with a few counts. CDR3 sequence (DNA): TGTGCCAGCAGCTTAGGGCTCCACTTTGAGCAGTTCTTC. It is translated as CASSLGLHFEQFF. The J gene is TRBJ2-1, the V gene TRBV7-2; no reliable D call. Between the trimmed V and J ends, which lost 1 base and 9 bases, there was a span of 10 bases. The CDR3 totals 13 residues. In germline, CDR1 is SGHTA, CDR2 FQGNSA.

The chain recombines TRBV20-1 with TRBJ2-7, with TRBD2 matching 7 bases. The CDR3 runs 16 residues. The germline gives CDR1 DFQATT, CDR2 SNEGSKA (reference sequence). V lost 7 bases to trimming and J lost 3 bases; unmatched junction nucleotides: 18. This chain's CDR3 is CSVELASGSADYEQYF. CDR3 nucleotides: TGCAGTGTTGAGTTGGCTAGCGGATCTGCCGACTACGAGCAGTACTTC.

The chain employs TRBV27 and TRBJ2-7, with unresolved D. CDR3 length equals 13 residues. Germline CDR1 is MNHEY and CDR2 is SMNVEV (reference sequence). Trimming stripped 6 bases from V and 2 bases from J, with 11 bases between. The CDR3 protein is CASRTGLAYEQYF. The CDR3 DNA follows: TGTGCCAGCAGAACGGGCCTAGCCTACGAGCAGTACTTC.

Many counts were recorded for this clonotype. The chain has TRBV7-2 and TRBJ2-7; tentative D call: TRBD2 (6 bases). V was trimmed by 3 bases and J by 6 bases, leaving 12 bases between them. Germline loops: CDR1 SGHTA, CDR2 FQGNSA. The CDR3 length is 13 residues. CDR3 region: CASSFGGKGEQYF. CDR3 bases: TGTGCCAGCAGCTTCGGAGGGAAGGGCGAGCAGTACTTC. Complete variable domain (other parts from reference TRBV7-2 and TRBJ2-7): GAGVSQSPSNKVTEKGKDVELRCDPISGHTALYWYRQSLGQGLEFLIYFQGNSAPDKSGLPSDRFSAERTGGSVSTLTIQRTQQEDSAVYLCASSFGGKGEQYFGPGTRLTVT.

This clonotype was observed many times. The genes are TRBV12-3 or TRBV12-4 and TRBJ2-2, with 7 bases matching TRBD1. The V segment lost 6 bases and the J segment 7 bases; nucleotides outside the gene matches: 11. The CDR3 consists of 15 residues. DNA of the CDR3: TGTGCCAGCAGACCCAACCGGGACAGCCGCGGGGAGCTGTTTTTT. Amino acids: CASRPNRDSRGELFF.

The genes are TRBV10-3 and TRBJ2-4, with 7 bases matching TRBD1. This CDR3 has 17 amino acids. The trim removed 0 bases at V and 2 bases at J, leaving 7 bases unmatched. CDR1 is ENHRY, CDR2 SYGVKD, per germline. CDR3: CAISESLLQGSKNIQYF. CDR3 DNA sequence: TGTGCCATCAGTGAGTCCCTCTTACAGGGGTCCAAAAACATTCAGTACTTC.

There are a few counts of this clonotype. The chain employs TRBV12-3 or TRBV12-4 and TRBJ1-4, with TRBD1 matching over 9 bases. The CDR3 consists of 14 residues. V was pared by 1 base and J by 6 bases, with 0 bases of the junction left unmatched. As DNA, the CDR3 is TGTGCCAGCAGTTTAGGGGACAGGGATGAAAAACTGTTTTTT. Its translation: CASSLGDRDEKLFF.

This clonotype showed up just a few times. The V call is TRBV20-1, the J call TRBJ2-7; no clear D. The CDR3 runs 14 residues. CDR1 is DFQATT and CDR2 is SNEGSKA in the germline V gene (reference sequence). This CDR3 is CSAPTAGRAYEQYF. The CDR3 nucleotides read TGCAGCGCCCCCACCGCAGGCAGAGCCTACGAGCAGTACTTC.

This clonotype was counted between two and nine times. The chain joins TRBV25-1 to TRBJ1-4; D not certain. Germline V gene sequence: CDR1 MGHDK, CDR2 SYGVNS. The ends were cut back, 6 bases at V and 11 bases at J, with 10 bases in the middle. The CDR3 totals 11 residues. The CDR3 DNA reads as TGTGCCAGCAGCCTGGGCCCCAAACTGTTTTTT. Its protein product is CASSLGPKLFF.

This clonotype was found a few times. The chain couples TRBV20-1 to TRBJ2-7; TRBD2 matches 12 bases. Germline V gives CDR1 DFQATT, CDR2 SNEGSKA (reference sequence). The CDR3 totals 14 residues. With 5 bases clipped from V and 4 bases from J, the junction kept 6 bases outside the gene matches. CDR3 nucleotides: TGCAGTGCTTCGACTAGCGGGGGACCATACGAGCAGTACTTC. Translation gives CSASTSGGPYEQYF.

This clonotype was detected only a few times. The chain combines TRBV5-1 with TRBJ2-7; 7 bases align to TRBD1. The germline V gene encodes CDR1 SGHRS and CDR2 YFSETQ. The CDR3 is made up of 14 amino acids. With V trimmed by 3 bases and J by 2 bases, 5 bases remained unmatched. The CDR3 region is CASSYWDSPYEQYF. The CDR3 DNA sequence: TGCGCCAGCAGCTATTGGGACAGCCCCTACGAGCAGTACTTC.

The chain joins TRBV6-2 or TRBV6-3 to TRBJ2-1, with TRBD2 matching 10 bases. CDR3 size: 17 residues. Germline V gene data show CDR1 as MNHEY and CDR2 as SVGEGT. With 5 bases clipped from V and 1 base from J, the junction kept 8 bases outside the gene matches. The CDR3 spells CASSPTSGARSYNEQFF. CDR3 DNA sequence: TGTGCCAGCAGTCCAACTAGCGGGGCACGTTCCTACAATGAGCAGTTCTTC.

Ten or more counts support this clonotype. The chain recombines TRBV12-3 or TRBV12-4 with TRBJ2-1; possible D gene TRBD1, 7 bases. The CDR3 runs 16 residues. The V end was cut by 6 bases, the J end by 1 base, with 16 bases between. The CDR3 sequence is CASRPETGTSYNEQFF. CDR3 DNA sequence: TGTGCCAGCAGACCCGAGACAGGGACTTCCTACAATGAGCAGTTCTTC.

This clonotype was counted many times. The chain joins TRBV7-9 to TRBJ2-1; 10 nucleotides match TRBD2. Trimming removed 3 bases from V and 5 bases from J; junction bases left unmatched: 7. The CDR3 covers 16 residues. Germline loops: CDR1 SEHNR, CDR2 FQNEAQ (reference sequence). The CDR3 protein is CASSFQALAGHNEQFF. CDR3 bases: TGTGCCAGCAGCTTCCAGGCACTAGCGGGGCACAATGAGCAGTTCTTC.

This clonotype was picked up a small number of times. The chain uses TRBV21-1 and TRBJ2-7. TRBV21-1 is shown as a pseudogene. The length of the CDR3 is 16 residues. CDR3 in amino acids: CASSKRSGRQPYEQYF. DNA for the CDR3: TGTGCCAGCAGCAAAAGGTCCGGCAGGCAGCCCTACGAGCAGTACTTC.

This clonotype was seen more than once but under ten times. The CDR3 nucleotides read TGCGCCAGCAGCCAAGGGTCCCCGGGACAGGGAGAAGAGACCCAGTACTTC. This translates into CASSQGSPGQGEETQYF. V gene TRBV4-1 combines with J gene TRBJ2-5; 9 bases are a match to TRBD1. With 1 base clipped from V and 3 bases from J, the junction kept 9 bases outside the gene matches. The CDR3 spans 17 residues. The germline CDR1 and CDR2 sequences are MGHRA and YSYEKL.

This chain links TRBV7-2 with TRBJ2-7, with D possibly TRBD2 on 6 matching bases. The CDR3 covers 15 residues. The ends were cut back, 1 base at V and 3 bases at J, with 13 bases in the middle. Germline V lookup: CDR1 SGHTA, CDR2 FQGNSA. As DNA, the CDR3 is TGTGCCAGCAGCTTAGGGGCCAGTAGCGGCTACGAGCAGTACTTC. Translating gives CASSLGASSGYEQYF.

This clonotype came up many times. The chain combines TRBV5-1 with TRBJ2-1, with TRBD2 identical over 11 bases. CDR3 length: 21 residues. Germline V gives CDR1 SGHRS, CDR2 YFSETQ. J gave up 2 bases and V 2 bases, and 18 bases lay outside the gene matches. CDR3 bases: TGCGCCAGCAGCTTAAAGAATGTGGTAGCGGGGGGGCTTAGTCCCTACAATGAGCAGTTCTTC. Its protein is CASSLKNVVAGGLSPYNEQFF.

This clonotype has a count of ten or more. V usage is TRBV6-6 and J usage is TRBJ2-5, with 7 positions matching TRBD1. Germline CDR1 reads MNHNY; CDR2 reads SVGAGI (reference sequence). J gave up 5 bases and V 8 bases, and 8 bases lay outside the gene matches. CDR3 length: 13 residues. DNA of the CDR3: TGTGCCAGCGGTAAAAGGGGGCTGGAGACCCAGTACTTC. Protein: CASGKRGLETQYF.

V is TRBV9 and J is TRBJ2-1; D not certain. The V gene's germline CDR1 is SGDLS and CDR2 YYNGEE. The CDR3 runs to 13 residues. V lost 0 bases and J lost 7, with 8 bases in between. The CDR3 nucleotides are TGTGCCAGCAGCGTAGGGTCCAGGAATGAGCAGTTCTTC. Translated, it gives CASSVGSRNEQFF.

This clonotype was picked up a small number of times. The chain carries TRBV10-3 and TRBJ2-3; 7 bases align to TRBD1. Germline V lookup: CDR1 ENHRY, CDR2 SYGVKD. With 2 bases clipped from V and 2 bases from J, the junction kept 1 base outside the gene matches. This CDR3 is 14 amino acids long. The CDR3 reads CAISEGTDTDTQYF. The CDR3 DNA reads as TGTGCCATCAGTGAGGGGACAGACACAGATACGCAGTATTTT.

V usage is TRBV2 and J usage is TRBJ1-5; a weak D match, TRBD1 (6 bases). Germline assignment: CDR1 SNHLY and CDR2 FYNNEI. The CDR3 sequence is 14 residues long. V dropped 2 bases and J dropped 7 bases, with 12 bases sitting between them. The CDR3 here is CASSENRETQPQHF. The CDR3 DNA follows: TGTGCCAGCAGTGAAAACAGGGAGACCCAGCCCCAGCATTTT.

This clonotype appeared a few times. V is TRBV20-1 and J is TRBJ2-7; D perhaps matches TRBD2 (5 bases). The CDR3 consists of 15 residues. The V end was cut by 0 bases, the J end by 2 bases, with 14 bases between. In germline, CDR1 is DFQATT, CDR2 SNEGSKA (reference sequence). The CDR3: CSARDISGTTYEQYF. The DNA for the CDR3 is TGCAGTGCTAGAGATATAAGCGGCACGACCTACGAGCAGTACTTC.

This rearrangement joins TRBV28 to TRBJ2-7; D is possibly TRBD1 or TRBD2 (6 bases each). The CDR3 covers 15 residues. In germline, CDR1 is MDHEN, CDR2 SYDVKM. With 4 bases removed from V and 3 bases from J, the gap between germline ends came to 16 bases. This CDR3 reads CASSSPGAGNYEQYF. CDR3 DNA: TGTGCCAGCAGTTCGCCGGGGGCAGGGAACTACGAGCAGTACTTC.

The chain joins TRBV27 to TRBJ2-1; 13 positions agree with TRBD2. Losses at the gene ends were 4 bases for V and 10 bases for J; bases not matched to a gene: 10. The CDR3 extends over 16 amino acids. Germline values: CDR1 MNHEY, CDR2 SMNVEV (reference sequence). As DNA, the CDR3 is TGTGCCAGCAGTTCGGGACTAGCGGGGCAGAGGTGGGAGCAGTTCTTC. This encodes CASSSGLAGQRWEQFF.

This chain connects TRBV4-3 to TRBJ2-1; D is possibly TRBD2 (6 bases). V lost 0 bases and J lost 4, with 16 bases in between. The germline V gene encodes CDR1 LGHNA and CDR2 YSLEER. The CDR3 contains 17 residues. The CDR3 region is CASSQDVSGVGYNEQFF. Here the CDR3 DNA reads TGCGCCAGCAGCCAAGATGTGTCGGGGGTCGGGTACAATGAGCAGTTCTTC.